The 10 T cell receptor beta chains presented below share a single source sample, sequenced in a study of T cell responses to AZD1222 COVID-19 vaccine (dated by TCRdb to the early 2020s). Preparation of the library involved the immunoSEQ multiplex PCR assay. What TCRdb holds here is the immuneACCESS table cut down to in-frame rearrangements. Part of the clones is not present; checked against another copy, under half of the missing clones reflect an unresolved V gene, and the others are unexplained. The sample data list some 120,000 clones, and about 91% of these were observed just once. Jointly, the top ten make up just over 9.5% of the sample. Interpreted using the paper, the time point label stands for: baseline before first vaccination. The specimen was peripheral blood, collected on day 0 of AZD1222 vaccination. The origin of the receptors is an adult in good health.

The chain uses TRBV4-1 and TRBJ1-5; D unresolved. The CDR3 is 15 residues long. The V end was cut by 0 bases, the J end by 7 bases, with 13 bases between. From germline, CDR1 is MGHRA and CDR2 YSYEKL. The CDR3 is CASSQDRGGSQPQHF. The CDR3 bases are TGCGCCAGCAGCCAAGATCGGGGAGGGAGCCAGCCCCAGCATTTT.

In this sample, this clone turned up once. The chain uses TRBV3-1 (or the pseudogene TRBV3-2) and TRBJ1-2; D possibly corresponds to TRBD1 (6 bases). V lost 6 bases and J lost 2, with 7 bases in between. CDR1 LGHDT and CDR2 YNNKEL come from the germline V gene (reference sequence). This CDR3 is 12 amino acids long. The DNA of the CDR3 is TGTGCCAGCAGGGACAGCAACTATGGCTACACCTTC. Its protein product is CASRDSNYGYTF.

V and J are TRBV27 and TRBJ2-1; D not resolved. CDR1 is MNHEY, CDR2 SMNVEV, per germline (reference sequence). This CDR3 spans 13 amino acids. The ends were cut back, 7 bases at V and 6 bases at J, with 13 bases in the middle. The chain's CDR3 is CASKEWVTNEQFF. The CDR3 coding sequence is TGTGCCAGCAAAGAGTGGGTAACCAATGAGCAGTTCTTC.

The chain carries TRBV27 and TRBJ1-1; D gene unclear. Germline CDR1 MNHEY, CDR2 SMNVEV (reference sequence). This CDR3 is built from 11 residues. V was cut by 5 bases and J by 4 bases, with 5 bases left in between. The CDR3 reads CASSGFTEAFF. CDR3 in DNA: TGTGCCAGCAGTGGTTTCACTGAAGCTTTCTTT.

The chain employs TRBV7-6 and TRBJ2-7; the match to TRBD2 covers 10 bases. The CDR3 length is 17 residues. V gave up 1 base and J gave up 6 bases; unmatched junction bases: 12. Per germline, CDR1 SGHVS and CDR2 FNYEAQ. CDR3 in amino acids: CASSLVSGGAVSSEQYF. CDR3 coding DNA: TGTGCCAGCAGCTTAGTAAGCGGGGGGGCAGTCTCTTCCGAGCAGTACTTC.

The CDR3 loop is CASSPQPNTEAFF. The CDR3 DNA sequence: TGTGCCAGCAGCCCACAGCCAAACACTGAAGCTTTCTTT. V and J are TRBV14 and TRBJ1-1; D uncertain. Trimming stripped 4 bases from V and 2 bases from J, with 8 bases between. The CDR3 is 13 amino acids. Germline loops: CDR1 SGHDN, CDR2 FVKESK. The variable domain in full, with the rest retrieved from reference TRBV14 and TRBJ1-1, is EAGVTQFPSHSVIEKGQTVTLRCDPISGHDNLYWYRRVMGKEIKFLLHFVKESKQDESGMPNNRFLAERTGGTYSTLKVQPAELEDSGVYFCASSPQPNTEAFFGQGTRLTVV.

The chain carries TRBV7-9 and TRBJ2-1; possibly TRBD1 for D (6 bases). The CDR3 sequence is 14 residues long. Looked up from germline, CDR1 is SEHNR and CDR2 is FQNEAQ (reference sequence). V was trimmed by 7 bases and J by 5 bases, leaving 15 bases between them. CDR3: CASNQRGSDNEQFF. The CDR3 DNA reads TGTGCCAGCAACCAGAGGGGGTCTGACAATGAGCAGTTCTTC.

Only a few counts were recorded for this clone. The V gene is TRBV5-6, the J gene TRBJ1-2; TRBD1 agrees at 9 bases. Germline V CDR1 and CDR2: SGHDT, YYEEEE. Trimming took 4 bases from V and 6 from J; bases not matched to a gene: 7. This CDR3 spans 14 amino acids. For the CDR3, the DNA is TGTGCCAGCAGCCCCGGGACAGGGTTTCATGGCTACACCTTC. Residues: CASSPGTGFHGYTF.

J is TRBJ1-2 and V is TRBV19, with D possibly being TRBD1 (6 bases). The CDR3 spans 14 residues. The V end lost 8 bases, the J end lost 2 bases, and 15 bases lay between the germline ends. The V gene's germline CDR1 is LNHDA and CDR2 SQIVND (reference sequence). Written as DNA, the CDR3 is TGTGCCAGTCGCTTCAGGGGAGGGAACTATGGCTACACCTTC. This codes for CASRFRGGNYGYTF.

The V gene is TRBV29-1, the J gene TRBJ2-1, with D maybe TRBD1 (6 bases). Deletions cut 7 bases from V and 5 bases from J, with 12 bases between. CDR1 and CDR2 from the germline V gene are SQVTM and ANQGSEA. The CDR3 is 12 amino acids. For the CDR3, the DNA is TGCAGCGCGGGCCAGGGGAACAATGAGCAGTTCTTC. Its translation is CSAGQGNNEQFF.